The rows below give T cell receptor beta chains drawn from one sample of a study of blood T cells in healthy people across ages. Each CDR3 protein is one row after TCRdb ran MiXCR on the 5' RACE reads. The sample includes hundreds of thousands of distinct CDR3 sequences, about a third of them seen just once. The sample taken for sequencing was blood. Receptor source: a woman older than 75 in good health. CDR3s include the opening cysteine and the closing phenylalanine or tryptophan. The D gene is left open where the match is weak. Expanded clones get a size class; other rows say once, few or many, or leave the size out.

TGTGCCAGCAGCCAAGGACAGGGGGCGAACAATGAGCAGTTCTTC,CASSQGQGANNEQFF,many,TRBV7-3,TRBJ2-1,TRBD1
TGCGCCAGCAGCTTGGCCGTTGCTCTGAACACTGAAGCTTTCTTT,CASSLAVALNTEAFF,.,TRBV5-1,TRBJ1-1,.
TGTGCCAGCAGCCCCGCGGACGAGGGGGGCAAATACAATGAGCAGTTCTTC,CASSPADEGGKYNEQFF,many,TRBV9,TRBJ2-1,.
TGTGCCAGCAGCTTCGGGCTAGCGGGGTCCGGGGCCCAGTACTTC,CASSFGLAGSGAQYF,many,TRBV7-2,TRBJ2-5,TRBD2
TGTGCCAGCAGTGAAGAAGGCAGGGGGCATGAAAAACTGTTTTTT,CASSEEGRGHEKLFF,.,TRBV6-1,TRBJ1-4,TRBD1
TGTGCCAGCAGAAAGACGGCTAGCCCCGGGGAGACCCAGTACTTC,CASRKTASPGETQYF,many,TRBV7-9,TRBJ2-5,.
TGTGCCAGCAGCCACCTTTTAGGAGGGACGAGTGGAAACACCATATATTTT,CASSHLLGGTSGNTIYF,.,TRBV3-1,TRBJ1-3,.
TGCGCCAGCAGCTCAAGCTGGGGGGCCGGCACAGATACGCAGTATTTT,CASSSSWGAGTDTQYF,.,TRBV5-1,TRBJ2-3,.
TGCGCCAGCAGCTTGGTCGGCAGTCGAGAAAAACTGTTTTTT,CASSLVGSREKLFF,.,TRBV5-1,TRBJ1-4,.
TGTGCCAGCAGTTATGGGATGAACACCGGGGAGCTGTTTTTT,CASSYGMNTGELFF,.,TRBV6-2/TRBV6-3,TRBJ2-2,.
TGTGCCAGCAGCTTAGCCAGCGGCAGTACGAGGGAGCAGTACTTC,CASSLASGSTREQYF,many,TRBV7-9,TRBJ2-7,.
TGCAGTGCTAGAGATCTGGCCGGGACCGCCACTTACGAGCAGTACTTC,CSARDLAGTATYEQYF,many,TRBV20-1,TRBJ2-7,.
TGTGCCAGCAGCTTAGATCTAGCGGGGGGGCCAGATGAGCAGTTCTTC,CASSLDLAGGPDEQFF,many,TRBV11-2,TRBJ2-1,TRBD2
TGTGCCAGCTCACCCGGACACCTCCAAGAGACCCAGTACTTC,CASSPGHLQETQYF,many,TRBV18,TRBJ2-5,.
TGTGCCAGTAGTATCGCGGCAGGGGATGGCTACACCTTC,CASSIAAGDGYTF,.,TRBV19,TRBJ1-2,.
TGTGCCAGCGGCAAGGACAGGGCGAACACTGAAGCTTTCTTT,CASGKDRANTEAFF,.,TRBV11-2,TRBJ1-1,TRBD1
TGTGCCAGCAGCCCCCGTGTGGAGGGGGCTGGCACTGAAGCTTTCTTT,CASSPRVEGAGTEAFF,few,TRBV9,TRBJ1-1,TRBD1
TGCAGTGCAAGTCCTAAACTTAGACAGGGGAACGAGCAGTTCTTC,CSASPKLRQGNEQFF,few,TRBV20-1,TRBJ2-1,TRBD1
TGTGCCAGCATAGGACAGGGGGCGGGCGGCTACACCTTC,CASIGQGAGGYTF,many,TRBV6-1,TRBJ1-2,TRBD1
TGCAGTGCTAGAGATTCCGGGCAGCCCCAGCATTTT,CSARDSGQPQHF,many,TRBV20-1,TRBJ1-5,.
TGCAGTGCTAGAGGTGATGGACTAGCGGGACAAAACTCCTACAATGAGCAGTTCTTC,CSARGDGLAGQNSYNEQFF,.,TRBV20-1,TRBJ2-1,TRBD2
TGTGCCAGCAGTGGGGGAGGCGGCGCAGATACGCAGTATTTT,CASSGGGGADTQYF,.,TRBV12-3/TRBV12-4,TRBJ2-3,.
TGCAGTGCTAGAGCTCCGGGACTAGCGGGATACAATGAGCAGTTCTTC,CSARAPGLAGYNEQFF,many,TRBV20-1,TRBJ2-1,TRBD2
TGTGCCAGCACCCGGGACGGTAAAAGCTACGAGCAGTACTTC,CASTRDGKSYEQYF,many,TRBV6-2/TRBV6-3,TRBJ2-7,.
TGTGCCAGCAGCCCCCGACCGGAGGAGACCCAGTACTTC,CASSPRPEETQYF,.,TRBV7-2,TRBJ2-5,.
TGCGCCAGCAGCTTGGGGACCCGATCTAACACAGATACGCAGTATTTT,CASSLGTRSNTDTQYF,.,TRBV5-1,TRBJ2-3,.
TGTGCCAGCAGCGAAGTAGGGTGGACAGGGGGTAATTCACCCCTCCACTTT,CASSEVGWTGGNSPLHF,.,TRBV6-1,TRBJ1-6,TRBD1
TGTGCCAGCAGTTTGAGGCAGGGCTATGGCTACACCTTC,CASSLRQGYGYTF,many,TRBV12-3/TRBV12-4,TRBJ1-2,.
TGTGCCAGTATAGGGAGGGGAGCCAAAAACATTCAGTACTTC,CASIGRGAKNIQYF,many,TRBV19,TRBJ2-4,TRBD2
TGTGCCAGCAGGAAAGGAGGACAGGGTATCTCTGGAAACACCATATATTTT,CASRKGGQGISGNTIYF,few,TRBV7-2,TRBJ1-3,TRBD1
TGTGCCAGCACCCCCCAGGACGGGAGCTCCTACGAGCAGTACTTC,CASTPQDGSSYEQYF,many,TRBV28,TRBJ2-7,.
TGCGCCAGCAGCTCTGCCAGCGGGAGGCCTAGCACAGATACGCAGTATTTT,CASSSASGRPSTDTQYF,many,TRBV5-1,TRBJ2-3,TRBD2
TGTGCCAGCAGTTTCGGGACGCAAAACACTGAAGCTTTCTTT,CASSFGTQNTEAFF,.,TRBV28,TRBJ1-1,.
TGTGCCAGCAACTCCGGGACAGGGACGAACGAGCAGTACTTC,CASNSGTGTNEQYF,.,TRBV9,TRBJ2-7,TRBD1
TGTGCCACCAGCAGAGGACAGGCAACTAATGAAAAACTGTTTTTT,CATSRGQATNEKLFF,few,TRBV15,TRBJ1-4,.
TGTGCCAGCAGCTTACTAGGAGGGGGCAATGAGCAGTTCTTC,CASSLLGGGNEQFF,many,TRBV7-6,TRBJ2-1,.
TGTGCCAGCAGTTTCACCCCGGGACTAGCGGAGCAAGAGACCCAGTACTTC,CASSFTPGLAEQETQYF,.,TRBV12-3/TRBV12-4,TRBJ2-5,TRBD2
TGTGCCAGCACTTGGACTAGTCTTAATGAGCAGTTCTTC,CASTWTSLNEQFF,many,TRBV28,TRBJ2-1,TRBD2
TGTGCCAGCAGCCAAGGTGGGGGGGGGAAAGAGACCCAGTACTTC,CASSQGGGGKETQYF,many,TRBV4-2,TRBJ2-5,TRBD2
TGTGCCAGCAGTTTAACGGCGCGGGTGAGCACAGATACGCAGTATTTT,CASSLTARVSTDTQYF,.,TRBV12-3/TRBV12-4,TRBJ2-3,.
TGTGTCAGCACCCCGGCGGTAGCGGGGAAGGGCAAAAACATTCAGTACTTC,CVSTPAVAGKGKNIQYF,.,TRBV28,TRBJ2-4,TRBD2
TGCGCCAGCAGCGTTGTGGGACGTGACAATGAGCAGTTCTTC,CASSVVGRDNEQFF,many,TRBV5-1,TRBJ2-1,.
TGCGCCAGCAGCTTTCGCGGCGGAAAACTGTTTTTT,CASSFRGGKLFF,few,TRBV5-1,TRBJ1-4,.
TGCAGTGCTGAAGGGACAGGGGGCGCAGGAATGGACACCGGGGAGCTGTTTTTT,CSAEGTGGAGMDTGELFF,.,TRBV20-1,TRBJ2-2,TRBD1
TGCGCCAGCAGCCAAGAGGGGGTCCAGGCCCGAGCCAAAAACATTCAGTACTTC,CASSQEGVQARAKNIQYF,.,TRBV4-1,TRBJ2-4,.
TGTGCCAGCAAGGAGGGGACAGGGAACACTGAAGCTTTCTTT,CASKEGTGNTEAFF,few,TRBV28,TRBJ1-1,TRBD1
TGTGCCAGCAGCCAAGGTCCCCCCTACGAGCAGTACTTC,CASSQGPPYEQYF,many,TRBV14,TRBJ2-7,.
TGTGCCAGCAGTGACTCGAGGGGAGGTGCCAATGAGCAGTTCTTC,CASSDSRGGANEQFF,.,TRBV6-4,TRBJ2-1,.
TGCGCCAGCAGCCTCCCGGACAGGAAGGACGAGCAGTACTTC,CASSLPDRKDEQYF,many,TRBV4-1,TRBJ2-7,TRBD1
TGCAGTGCTAGAGATGCCCGGGCTTCTGAACAGCCCCAGCATTTT,CSARDARASEQPQHF,.,TRBV20-1,TRBJ1-5,.
TGTGCCAGCAGTTTAAGATTGAGCAGGAACACTGAAGCTTTCTTT,CASSLRLSRNTEAFF,.,TRBV28,TRBJ1-1,.
TGTGCCAGCAGCCCCAGCGGACGGACAGGGTTCCGTAATGAGCAGTTCTTC,CASSPSGRTGFRNEQFF,many,TRBV5-6,TRBJ2-1,TRBD1
TGTGCCAGCAGCTCGCTGGGGGTTGGGGTTGGAACCAGCGAGCAGTACTTC,CASSSLGVGVGTSEQYF,.,TRBV5-5,TRBJ2-7,.
TGTGCCAGCAGCTTAGTCCTAGCGGGGAAGTACGAGCAGTACTTC,CASSLVLAGKYEQYF,many,TRBV7-2,TRBJ2-7,TRBD2
TGTGCCAGCAGTTTATCCGGACAGGGACTGGCCGAGCAGTACTTC,CASSLSGQGLAEQYF,.,TRBV12-3/TRBV12-4,TRBJ2-7,TRBD1
TGTGCCAGCAGCTTACCCCGGCCTACGACTAGCGGTAAAACCGGGGAGCTGTTTTTT,CASSLPRPTTSGKTGELFF,few,TRBV7-3,TRBJ2-2,TRBD2
TGTGCCTGGAGTAGTACCCCAAACCCAATCCAGTACTTC,CAWSSTPNPIQYF,few,TRBV30,TRBJ2-7,.
TGTGCCAGCAGACCTCTCCCGGGACAGGGGACAGATACGCAGTATTTT,CASRPLPGQGTDTQYF,few,TRBV2,TRBJ2-3,TRBD1